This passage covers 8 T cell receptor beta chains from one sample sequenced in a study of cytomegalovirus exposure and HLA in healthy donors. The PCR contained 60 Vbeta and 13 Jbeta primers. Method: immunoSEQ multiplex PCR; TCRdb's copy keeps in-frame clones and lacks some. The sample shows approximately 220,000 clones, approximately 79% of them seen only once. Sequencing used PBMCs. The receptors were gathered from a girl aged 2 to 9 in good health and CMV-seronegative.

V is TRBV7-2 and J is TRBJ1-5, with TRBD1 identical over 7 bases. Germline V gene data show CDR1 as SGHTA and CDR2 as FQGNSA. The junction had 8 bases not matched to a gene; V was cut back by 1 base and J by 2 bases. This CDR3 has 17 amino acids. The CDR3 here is CASSLVGGQEGNQPQHF. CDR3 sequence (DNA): TGTGCCAGCAGCTTAGTGGGAGGACAGGAGGGCAATCAGCCCCAGCATTTT.

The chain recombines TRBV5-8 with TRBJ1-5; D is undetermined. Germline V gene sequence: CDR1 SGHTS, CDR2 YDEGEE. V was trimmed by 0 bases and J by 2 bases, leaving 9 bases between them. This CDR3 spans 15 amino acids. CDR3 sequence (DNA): TGTGCCAGCAGCTTGGTGATAAGCGGCAATCAGCCCCAGCATTTT. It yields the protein CASSLVISGNQPQHF. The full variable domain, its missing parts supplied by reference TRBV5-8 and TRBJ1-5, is EAGVTQSPTHLIKTRGQQATLRCSPISGHTSVYWYQQALGLGLQFLLWYDEGEERNRGNFPPRFSGRQFPNYSSELNVNALELEDSALYLCASSLVISGNQPQHFGDGTRLSIL.

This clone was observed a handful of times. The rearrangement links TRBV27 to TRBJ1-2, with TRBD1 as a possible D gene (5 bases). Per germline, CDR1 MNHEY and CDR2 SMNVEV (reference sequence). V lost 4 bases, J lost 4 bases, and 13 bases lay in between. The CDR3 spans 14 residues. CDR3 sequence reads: CASSSDWGVYGYTF. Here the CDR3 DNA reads TGTGCCAGCAGTTCAGACTGGGGGGTCTATGGCTACACCTTC.

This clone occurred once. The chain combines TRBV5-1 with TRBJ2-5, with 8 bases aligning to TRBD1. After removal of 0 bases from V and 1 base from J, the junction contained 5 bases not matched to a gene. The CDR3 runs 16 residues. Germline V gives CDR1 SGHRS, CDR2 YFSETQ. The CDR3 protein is CASSLVTGGLQETQYF. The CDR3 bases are TGCGCCAGCAGCTTGGTTACAGGGGGACTCCAAGAGACCCAGTACTTC.

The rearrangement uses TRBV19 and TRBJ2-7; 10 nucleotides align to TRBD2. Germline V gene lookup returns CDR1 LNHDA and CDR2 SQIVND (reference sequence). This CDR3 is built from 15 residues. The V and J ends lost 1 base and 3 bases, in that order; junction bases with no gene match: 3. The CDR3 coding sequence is TGTGCCAGTAGTATAGGGCCTAGCGGGGGCTACGAGCAGTACTTC. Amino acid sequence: CASSIGPSGGYEQYF.

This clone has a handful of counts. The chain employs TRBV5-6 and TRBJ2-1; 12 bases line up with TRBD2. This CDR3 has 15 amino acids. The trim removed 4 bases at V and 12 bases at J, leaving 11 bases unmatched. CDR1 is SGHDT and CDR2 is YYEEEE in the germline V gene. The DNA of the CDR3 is TGTGCCAGCAGCGTGACTAGCGGGGGATATCTAGGGCAGTTCTTC. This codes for CASSVTSGGYLGQFF.

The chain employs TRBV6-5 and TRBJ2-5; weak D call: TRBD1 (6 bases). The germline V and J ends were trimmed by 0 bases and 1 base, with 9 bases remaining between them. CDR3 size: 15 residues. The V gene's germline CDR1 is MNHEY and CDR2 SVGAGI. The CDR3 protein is CASSYSIRGQETQYF. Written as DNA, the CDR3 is TGTGCCAGCAGTTACTCAATCAGGGGCCAAGAGACCCAGTACTTC.

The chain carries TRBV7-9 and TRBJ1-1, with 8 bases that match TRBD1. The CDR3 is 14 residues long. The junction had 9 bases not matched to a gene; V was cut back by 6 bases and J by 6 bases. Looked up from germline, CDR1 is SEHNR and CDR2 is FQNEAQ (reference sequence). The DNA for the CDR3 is TGTGCCAGCAGAGTCCCGGGACAGGCGTCTGAAGCTTTCTTT. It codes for CASRVPGQASEAFF.